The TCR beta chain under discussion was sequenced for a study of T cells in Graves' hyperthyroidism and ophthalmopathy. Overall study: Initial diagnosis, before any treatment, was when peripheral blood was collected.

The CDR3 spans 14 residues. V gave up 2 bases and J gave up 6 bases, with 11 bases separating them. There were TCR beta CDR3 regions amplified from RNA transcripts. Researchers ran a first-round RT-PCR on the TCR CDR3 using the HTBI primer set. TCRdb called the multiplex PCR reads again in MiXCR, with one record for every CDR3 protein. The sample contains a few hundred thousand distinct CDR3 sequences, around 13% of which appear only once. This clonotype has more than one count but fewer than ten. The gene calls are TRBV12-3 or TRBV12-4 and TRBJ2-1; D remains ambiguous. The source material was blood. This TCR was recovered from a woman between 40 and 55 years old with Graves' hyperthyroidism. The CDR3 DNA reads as TGTGCCAGCAGTTTAACGGCGGCACTCAATGAGCAGTTCTTC. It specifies CASSLTAALNEQFF.